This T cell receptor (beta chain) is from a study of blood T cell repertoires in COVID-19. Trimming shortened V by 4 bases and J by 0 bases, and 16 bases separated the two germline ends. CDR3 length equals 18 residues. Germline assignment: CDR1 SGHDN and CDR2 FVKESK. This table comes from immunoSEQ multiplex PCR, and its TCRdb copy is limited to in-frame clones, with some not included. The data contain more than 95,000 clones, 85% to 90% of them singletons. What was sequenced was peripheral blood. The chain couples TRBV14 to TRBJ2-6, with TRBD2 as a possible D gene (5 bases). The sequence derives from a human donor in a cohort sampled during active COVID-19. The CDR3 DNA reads TGTGCCAGCAGCCCCCCTAAGGGAGCAATCTCTGGGGCCAACGTCCTGACTTTC. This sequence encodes CASSPPKGAISGANVLTF. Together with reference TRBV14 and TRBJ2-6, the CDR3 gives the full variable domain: EAGVTQFPSHSVIEKGQTVTLRCDPISGHDNLYWYRRVMGKEIKFLLHFVKESKQDESGMPNNRFLAERTGGTYSTLKVQPAELEDSGVYFCASSPPKGAISGANVLTFGAGSRLTVL.